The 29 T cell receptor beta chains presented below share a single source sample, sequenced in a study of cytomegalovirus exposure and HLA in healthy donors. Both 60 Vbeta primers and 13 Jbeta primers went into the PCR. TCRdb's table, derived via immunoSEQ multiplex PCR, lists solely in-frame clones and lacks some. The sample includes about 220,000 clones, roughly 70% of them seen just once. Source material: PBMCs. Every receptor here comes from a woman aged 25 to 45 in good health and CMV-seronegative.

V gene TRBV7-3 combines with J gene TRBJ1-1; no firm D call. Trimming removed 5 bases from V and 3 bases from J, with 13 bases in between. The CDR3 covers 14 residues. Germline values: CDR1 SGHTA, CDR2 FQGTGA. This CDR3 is CASSPAGRHTEAFF. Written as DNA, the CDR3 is TGTGCCAGCAGCCCAGCGGGGAGGCACACTGAAGCTTTCTTT.

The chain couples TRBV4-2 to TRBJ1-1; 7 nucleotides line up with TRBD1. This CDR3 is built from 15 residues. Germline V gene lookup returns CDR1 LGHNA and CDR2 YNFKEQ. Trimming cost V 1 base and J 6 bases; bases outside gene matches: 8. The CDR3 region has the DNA TGTGCCAGCAGCCAAGTTAGACAGGGCAGCGCTGAAGCTTTCTTT. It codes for CASSQVRQGSAEAFF.

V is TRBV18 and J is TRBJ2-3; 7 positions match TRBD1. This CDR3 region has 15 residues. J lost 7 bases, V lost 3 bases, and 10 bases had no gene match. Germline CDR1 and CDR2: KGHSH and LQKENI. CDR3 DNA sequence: TGTGCCAGCTCACCCCTCAACGGACAGGCCCATACGCAGTATTTT. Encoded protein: CASSPLNGQAHTQYF.

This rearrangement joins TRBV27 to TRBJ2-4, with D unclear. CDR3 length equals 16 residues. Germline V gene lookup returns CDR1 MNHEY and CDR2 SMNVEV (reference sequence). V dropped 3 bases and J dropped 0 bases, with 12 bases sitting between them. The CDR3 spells CASSLRAPLAKNIQYF. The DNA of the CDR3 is TGTGCCAGCAGTTTGAGAGCACCACTAGCCAAAAACATTCAGTACTTC.

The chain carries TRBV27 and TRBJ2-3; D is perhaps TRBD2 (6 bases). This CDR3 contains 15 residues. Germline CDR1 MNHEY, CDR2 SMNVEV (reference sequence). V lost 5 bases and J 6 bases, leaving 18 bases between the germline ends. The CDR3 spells CASSPLISGSDTQYF. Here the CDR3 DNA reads TGTGCCAGCAGTCCCCTTATTTCCGGGAGCGATACGCAGTATTTT.

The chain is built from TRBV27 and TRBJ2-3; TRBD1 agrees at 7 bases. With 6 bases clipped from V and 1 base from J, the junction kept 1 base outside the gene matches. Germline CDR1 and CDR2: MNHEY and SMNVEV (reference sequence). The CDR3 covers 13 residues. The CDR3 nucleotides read TGTGCCAGCAGGGGGACAGGCACAGATACGCAGTATTTT. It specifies CASRGTGTDTQYF.

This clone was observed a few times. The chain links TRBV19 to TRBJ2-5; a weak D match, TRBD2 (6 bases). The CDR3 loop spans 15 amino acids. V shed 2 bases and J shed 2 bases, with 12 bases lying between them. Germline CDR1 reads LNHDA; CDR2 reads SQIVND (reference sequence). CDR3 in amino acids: CASSIIGGEQETQYF. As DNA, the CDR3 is TGTGCCAGTAGTATAATCGGGGGAGAACAAGAGACCCAGTACTTC. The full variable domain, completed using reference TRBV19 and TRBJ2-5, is DGGITQSPKYLFRKEGQNVTLSCEQNLNHDAMYWYRQDPGQGLRLIYYSQIVNDFQKGDIAEGYSVSREKKESFPLTVTSAQKNPTAFYLCASSIIGGEQETQYFGPGTRLLVL.

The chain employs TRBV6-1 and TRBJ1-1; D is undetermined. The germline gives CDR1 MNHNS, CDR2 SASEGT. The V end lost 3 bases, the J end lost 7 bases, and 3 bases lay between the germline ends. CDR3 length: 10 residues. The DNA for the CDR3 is TGTGCCAGCAGTGACGTTGAAGCTTTCTTT. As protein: CASSDVEAFF.

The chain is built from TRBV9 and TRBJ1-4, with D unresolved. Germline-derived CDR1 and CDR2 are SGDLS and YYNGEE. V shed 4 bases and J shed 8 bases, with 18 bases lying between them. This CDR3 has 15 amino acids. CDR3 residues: CASSLGVPAREKLFF. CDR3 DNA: TGTGCCAGCAGCCTGGGAGTGCCTGCGAGGGAAAAACTGTTTTTT.

The CDR3 sequence: CASSLGGLSTEAFF. The CDR3 DNA sequence: TGTGCCAGCAGCTTAGGTGGGCTCTCGACTGAAGCTTTCTTT. The V gene is TRBV7-9, the J gene TRBJ1-1, with D uncertain. This CDR3 contains 14 residues. Trimming pared 1 base from V and 5 bases from J, leaving 11 bases between. CDR1 and CDR2 (germline): SEHNR, FQNEAQ (reference sequence).

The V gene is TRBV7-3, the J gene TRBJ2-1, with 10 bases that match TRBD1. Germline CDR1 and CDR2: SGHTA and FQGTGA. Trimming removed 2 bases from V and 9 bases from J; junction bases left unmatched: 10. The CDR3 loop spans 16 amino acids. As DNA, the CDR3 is TGTGCCAGCAGCTTAGGGACAGGGGAAAGGGGCGGTGAGCAGTTCTTC. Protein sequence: CASSLGTGERGGEQFF.

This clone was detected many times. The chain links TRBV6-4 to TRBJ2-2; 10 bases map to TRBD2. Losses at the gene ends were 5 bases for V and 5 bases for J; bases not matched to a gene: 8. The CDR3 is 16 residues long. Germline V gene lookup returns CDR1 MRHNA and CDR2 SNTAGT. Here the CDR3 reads CASSPSGGEGTGELFF. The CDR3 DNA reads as TGTGCCAGCAGTCCAAGCGGGGGGGAAGGAACCGGGGAGCTGTTTTTT.

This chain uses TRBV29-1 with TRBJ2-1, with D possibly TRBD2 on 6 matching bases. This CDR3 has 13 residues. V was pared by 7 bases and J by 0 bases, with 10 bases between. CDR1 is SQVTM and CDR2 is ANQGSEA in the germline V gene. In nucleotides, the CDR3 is TGCAGCGCCCCGACTAGCTCCTACAATGAGCAGTTCTTC. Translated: CSAPTSSYNEQFF.

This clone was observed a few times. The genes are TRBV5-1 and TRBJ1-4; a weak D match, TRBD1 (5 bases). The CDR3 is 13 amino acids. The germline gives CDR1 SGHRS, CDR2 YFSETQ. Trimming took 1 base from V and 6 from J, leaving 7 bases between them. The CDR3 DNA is TGCGCCAGCAGCTTGCAGGGCGATGAAAAACTGTTTTTT. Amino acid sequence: CASSLQGDEKLFF.

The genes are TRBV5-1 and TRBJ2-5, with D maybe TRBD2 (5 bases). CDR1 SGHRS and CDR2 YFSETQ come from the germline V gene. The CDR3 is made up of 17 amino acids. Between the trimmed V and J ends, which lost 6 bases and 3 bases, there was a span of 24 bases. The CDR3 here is CASKPLSPLGNKETQYF. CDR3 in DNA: TGCGCCAGCAAGCCGCTTAGTCCCCTCGGGAACAAAGAGACCCAGTACTTC.

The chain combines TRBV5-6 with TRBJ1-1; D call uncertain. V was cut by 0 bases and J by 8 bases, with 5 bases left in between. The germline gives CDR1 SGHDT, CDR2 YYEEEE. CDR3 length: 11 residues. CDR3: CASSLAMEAFF. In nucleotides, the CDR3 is TGTGCCAGCAGCTTGGCCATGGAAGCTTTCTTT.

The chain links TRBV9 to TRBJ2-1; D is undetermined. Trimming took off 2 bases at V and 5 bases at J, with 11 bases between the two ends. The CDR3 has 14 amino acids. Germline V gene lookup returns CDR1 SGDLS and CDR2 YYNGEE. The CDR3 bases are TGTGCCAGCAGCGTTGACCCTCGGGACAATGAGCAGTTCTTC. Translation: CASSVDPRDNEQFF.

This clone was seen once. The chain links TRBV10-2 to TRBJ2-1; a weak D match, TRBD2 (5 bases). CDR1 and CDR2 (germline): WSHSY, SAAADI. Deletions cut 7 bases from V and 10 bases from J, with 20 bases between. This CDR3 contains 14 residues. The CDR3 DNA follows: TGCGCCAGCACGATTACTAGTCTACAAGGAGAGCAGTTCTTC. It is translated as CASTITSLQGEQFF.

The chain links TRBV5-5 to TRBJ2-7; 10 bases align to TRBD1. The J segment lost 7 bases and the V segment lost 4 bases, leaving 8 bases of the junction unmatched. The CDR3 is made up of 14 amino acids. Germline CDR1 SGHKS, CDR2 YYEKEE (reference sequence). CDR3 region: CASSLTGGALEQYF. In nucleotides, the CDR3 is TGTGCCAGCAGCCTGACAGGGGGCGCGTTGGAGCAGTACTTC.

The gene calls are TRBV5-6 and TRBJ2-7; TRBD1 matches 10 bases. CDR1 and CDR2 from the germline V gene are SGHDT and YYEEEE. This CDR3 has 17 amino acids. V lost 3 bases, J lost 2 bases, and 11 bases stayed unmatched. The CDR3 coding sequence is TGTGCCAGCAGCTCCTGGGGGGGGACAGGGGCCCCCTACGAGCAGTACTTC. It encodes CASSSWGGTGAPYEQYF.

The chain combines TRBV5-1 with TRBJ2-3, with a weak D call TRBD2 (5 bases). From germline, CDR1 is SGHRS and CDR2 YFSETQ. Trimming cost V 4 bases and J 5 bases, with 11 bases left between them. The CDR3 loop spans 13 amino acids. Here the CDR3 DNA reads TGCGCCAGCAGCAACCCAAGCGGAGATACGCAGTATTTT. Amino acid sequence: CASSNPSGDTQYF.

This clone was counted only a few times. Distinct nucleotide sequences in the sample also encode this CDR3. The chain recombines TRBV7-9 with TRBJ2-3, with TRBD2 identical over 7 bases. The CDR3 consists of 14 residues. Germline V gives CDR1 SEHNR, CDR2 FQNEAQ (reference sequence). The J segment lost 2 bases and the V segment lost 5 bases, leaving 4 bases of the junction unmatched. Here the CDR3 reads CASSTERDTDTQYF. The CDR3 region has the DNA TGTGCCAGCAGCACGGAGCGGGACACAGATACGCAGTATTTT.

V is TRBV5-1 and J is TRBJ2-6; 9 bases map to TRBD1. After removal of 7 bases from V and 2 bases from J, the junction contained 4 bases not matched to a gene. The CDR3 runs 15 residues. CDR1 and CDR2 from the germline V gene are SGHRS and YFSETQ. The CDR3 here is CASRRQGAGANVLTF. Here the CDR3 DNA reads TGCGCCAGCCGTAGACAGGGGGCTGGGGCCAACGTCCTGACTTTC.

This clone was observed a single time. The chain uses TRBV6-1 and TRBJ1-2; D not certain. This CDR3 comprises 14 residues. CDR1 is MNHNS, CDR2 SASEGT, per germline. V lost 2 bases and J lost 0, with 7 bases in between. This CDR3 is CASSELGANYGYTF. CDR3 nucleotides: TGTGCCAGCAGTGAACTGGGAGCTAACTATGGCTACACCTTC.

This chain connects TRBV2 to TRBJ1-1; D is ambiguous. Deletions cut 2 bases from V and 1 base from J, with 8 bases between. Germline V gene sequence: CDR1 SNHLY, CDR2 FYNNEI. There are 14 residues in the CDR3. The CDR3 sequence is CASSEPDWNTEAFF. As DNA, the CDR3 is TGTGCCAGCAGTGAACCGGACTGGAACACTGAAGCTTTCTTT.

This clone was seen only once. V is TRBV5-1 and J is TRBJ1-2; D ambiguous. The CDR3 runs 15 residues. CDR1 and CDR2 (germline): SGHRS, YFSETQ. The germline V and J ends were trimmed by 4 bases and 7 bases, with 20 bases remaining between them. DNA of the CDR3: TGCGCCAGCAGCCTCTCAATTCACTCGGTTGCTGGCTACACCTTC. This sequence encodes CASSLSIHSVAGYTF.

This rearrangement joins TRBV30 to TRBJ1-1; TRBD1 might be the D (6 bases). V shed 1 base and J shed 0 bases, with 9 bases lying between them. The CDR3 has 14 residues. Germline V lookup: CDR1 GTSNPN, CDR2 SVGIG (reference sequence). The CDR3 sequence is CAWSGGLLNTEAFF. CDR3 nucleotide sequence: TGTGCCTGGAGTGGGGGGCTGTTGAACACTGAAGCTTTCTTT.

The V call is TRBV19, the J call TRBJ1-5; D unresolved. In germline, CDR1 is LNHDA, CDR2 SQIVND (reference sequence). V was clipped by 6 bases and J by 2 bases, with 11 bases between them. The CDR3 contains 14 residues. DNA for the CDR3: TGTGCCAGTAGAACGTGGCAGGGCAATCAGCCCCAGCATTTT. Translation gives CASRTWQGNQPQHF.

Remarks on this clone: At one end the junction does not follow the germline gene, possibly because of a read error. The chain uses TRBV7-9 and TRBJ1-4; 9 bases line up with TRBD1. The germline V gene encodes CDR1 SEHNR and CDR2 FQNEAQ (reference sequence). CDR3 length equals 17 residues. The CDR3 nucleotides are TGTGACAGCAGCTTGCCCAGGGACAGGGCTGGGTTGGAAAAACTGTTTTTT. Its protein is CDSSLPRDRAGLEKLFF.